A selection of T cell receptor beta chains follows, all from one sample in a study of cytomegalovirus exposure and HLA in healthy donors. TCRdb's table, derived via immunoSEQ multiplex PCR, lists solely in-frame clones and lacks some. The sample records 95,000 to 100,000 clones, 65% to 80% being singletons. The sample was PBMCs. These receptors were taken from a man in his forties in good health and CMV-seropositive. CDR3s include the opening cysteine and the closing phenylalanine or tryptophan. D genes are given only for firm matches. Clone size appears in some rows only: once, few, many, or a class for an expanded clone.

TRBV6-5	-	-	TRBJ2-7	TGTGCCAGCAGCCTGTTCCCCTACGAGCAGTACTTC	CASSLFPYEQYF
TRBV1	-	-	TRBJ2-1	TGCACCAGCAAACCCGGGACCCCGGGGGGGGACCGTGAGCAGTTCTTC	CTSKPGTPGGDREQFF
TRBV2	once	-	TRBJ1-4	TGTGCCAGCGGGAGGGCCACTAATGAAAAACTGTTTTTT	CASGRATNEKLFF
TRBV2	few	TRBD2	TRBJ2-7	TGTGCCAGCACTGAATCGCTAGCGGGAGGTGCCCCCTTCTACGAGCAGTACTTC	CASTESLAGGAPFYEQYF
TRBV6-6	-	-	TRBJ2-1	TGTGCTAGCAGTCGAACTAGGGTCGGCTCCTACAATGAGCAGTTCTTC	CASSRTRVGSYNEQFF
TRBV5-1	-	TRBD1	TRBJ1-2	TGCGCCAGCAGCTCGAACCCCGGACAGGGGGGAATGGGCTACACCTTC	CASSSNPGQGGMGYTF
TRBV5-6	-	TRBD1	TRBJ1-2	TGTGCCAGCAGCTGGACAGGGGAGGATGGCTACACCTTC	CASSWTGEDGYTF
TRBV13	-	TRBD1	TRBJ1-4	TGTGCCAGCAGCCACGGACAGGGAGTGTTTGAAAAACTGTTTTTT	CASSHGQGVFEKLFF
TRBV4-3	-	-	TRBJ2-3	TGCGCCAGCAGCTCTCCGGGACACAGCACAGATACGCAGTATTTT	CASSSPGHSTDTQYF
TRBV5-6	-	-	TRBJ2-7	TGTGCCAGCAGCTTGGGGGGGGGCGGAAGCTACGAGCAGTACTTC	CASSLGGGGSYEQYF
TRBV29-1	-	TRBD1	TRBJ2-7	TGCAGCGCTGAGGGACAGGGTTACGAGCAGTACTTC	CSAEGQGYEQYF
TRBV7-2	-	-	TRBJ2-7	TGTGCCAGCAGCTTAGGGAGGGCGGTGGAGTGGTACTTC	CASSLGRAVEWYF
TRBV28	-	-	TRBJ1-3	TGTGCCACCTCGGGGGGGACTGGAAACACCATATATTTT	CATSGGTGNTIYF